This T cell receptor (beta chain) was sequenced during a study of blood T cell repertoires in COVID-19. Study in general: Samples taken during acute and convalescent COVID-19 were collected in the United States, Italy and Spain. Sample material is recorded as cDNA or gDNA derived from T cells, B-cell-depleted T cells, or PBMCs.

Only in-frame clones appear in the TCRdb table, and some are missing; sequencing was by immunoSEQ multiplex PCR. Among 100,000 to 120,000 clones listed, 75% to 90% were seen once. This clone was detected once. The V gene's germline CDR1 is MNHEY and CDR2 SVGAGI. The CDR3 extends over 14 amino acids. The V gene lost 5 bases and the J gene lost 4 bases, with 13 bases spanning the gap. This sequence originates from a woman aged 50 to 65 with acute or convalescent COVID-19. Material: peripheral blood. The rearrangement links TRBV6-5 to TRBJ2-3; D is unclear. The CDR3 protein is CASSKSTVPDTQYF. CDR3 sequence (DNA): TGTGCCAGCAGTAAATCGACTGTTCCAGATACGCAGTATTTT.